This T cell receptor beta chain was sequenced in a study of CD8 T cells in ankylosing spondylitis (dated by TCRdb to about 2017). Background on the whole study: The study profiled T cell receptor beta repertoires in healthy donors and ankylosing spondylitis patients to find disease-linked TCR variants. The whole study cohort included 85 to 120 healthy donors and about two dozen ankylosing spondylitis patients. Peripheral blood was sampled, and synovial fluid was additionally collected from ankylosing spondylitis patients.

Sequenced using an Illumina HiSeq 2500. Quantitative 5'-RACE with molecular barcodes was used to prepare TCR beta libraries. For the original study's pipeline: Disease-linked TCR variants were identified with a new computational method built on a probabilistic model of VDJ rearrangement. TCRdb reworked the public reads: Q25 trimming with fastp, MiXCR clone assembly, productive beta chains retained. Identical CDR3 protein sequences are pooled into one entry, listed with their most common genes and DNA. None of the V and J calls come from the authors' own analysis; TCRdb made them. The table for this sample lists 750,000 to 850,000 distinct CDR3 sequences; around 11% of them were counted only once. The ten largest make up 0.51% of the sample. Overall results and qualifications from the work: Significant enrichment of the disease-linked clones was reported in matched synovial fluid samples from ankylosing spondylitis patients. In peripheral blood, the disease-linked clones were found at relatively low frequencies and had a CD8+ phenotype. Blood from ankylosing spondylitis patients appeared to be characterized by a TCR beta motif made up of several highly homologous amino acid variants. Some TCR beta motif variants had previously been reported in synovial fluid and blood of reactive arthritis patients, which suggested common disease-initiation mechanisms.

From cysteine to phenylalanine, the CDR3 is 15 amino acids long. Only the CDR3 DNA stays, 45 bases, in frame from base 1. The trim is 7 bases for V and 4 bases for J, with a gap of 19 bases between the germline ends. There are a few counts of this clonotype. This clone's antigen is unknown. Base qualities are missing; no much larger clone stands one base away. This sequence originates from a male donor with ankylosing spondylitis. The chain employs TRBV12-3 or TRBV12-4 and TRBJ1-2; 6 matching bases give a weak D call of TRBD1. Sequenced: blood, either unsorted or a sorted T cell fraction (not recorded which). The DNA sequence is as follows: TGTGCCAGCACTATAGTACAGGGAATTGGCTATGGCTACACCTTC. Translated, it gives CASTIVQGIGYGYTF.